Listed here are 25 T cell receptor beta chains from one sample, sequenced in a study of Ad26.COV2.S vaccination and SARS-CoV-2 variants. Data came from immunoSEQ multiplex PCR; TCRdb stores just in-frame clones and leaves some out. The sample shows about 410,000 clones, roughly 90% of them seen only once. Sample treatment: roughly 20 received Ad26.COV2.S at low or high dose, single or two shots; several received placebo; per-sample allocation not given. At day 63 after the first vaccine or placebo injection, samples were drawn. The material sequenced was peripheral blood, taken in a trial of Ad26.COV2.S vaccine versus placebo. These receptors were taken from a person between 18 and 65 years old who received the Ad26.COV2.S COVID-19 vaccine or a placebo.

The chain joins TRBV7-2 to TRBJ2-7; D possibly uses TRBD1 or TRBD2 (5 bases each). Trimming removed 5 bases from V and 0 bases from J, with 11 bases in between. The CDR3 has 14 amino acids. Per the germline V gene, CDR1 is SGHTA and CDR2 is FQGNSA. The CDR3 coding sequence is TGTGCCAGCAGCCCCGGGGCCTTCTCCTACGAGCAGTACTTC. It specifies CASSPGAFSYEQYF.

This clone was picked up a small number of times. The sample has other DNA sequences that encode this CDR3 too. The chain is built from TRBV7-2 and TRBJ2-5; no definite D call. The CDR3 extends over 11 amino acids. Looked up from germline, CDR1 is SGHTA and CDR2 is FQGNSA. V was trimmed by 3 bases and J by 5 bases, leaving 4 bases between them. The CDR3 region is CASSFRETQYF. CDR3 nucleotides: TGTGCCAGCAGCTTCAGGGAGACCCAGTACTTC.

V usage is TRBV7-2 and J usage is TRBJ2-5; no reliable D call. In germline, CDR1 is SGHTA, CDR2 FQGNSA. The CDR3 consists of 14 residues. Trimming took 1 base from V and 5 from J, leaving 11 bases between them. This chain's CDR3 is CASSLGAGLETQYF. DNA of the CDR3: TGTGCCAGCAGCTTAGGGGCCGGCTTGGAGACCCAGTACTTC.

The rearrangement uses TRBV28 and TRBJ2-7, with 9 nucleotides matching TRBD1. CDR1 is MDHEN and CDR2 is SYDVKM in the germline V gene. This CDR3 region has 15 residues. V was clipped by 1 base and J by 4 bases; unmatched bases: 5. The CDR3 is CASSLFTGGKYEQYF. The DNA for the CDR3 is TGTGCCAGCAGTTTATTCACAGGGGGCAAATACGAGCAGTACTTC.

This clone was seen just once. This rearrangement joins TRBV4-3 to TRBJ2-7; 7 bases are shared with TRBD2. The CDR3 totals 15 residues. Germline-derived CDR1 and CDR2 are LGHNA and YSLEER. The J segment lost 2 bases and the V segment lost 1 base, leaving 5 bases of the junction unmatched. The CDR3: CASSQGGAGTYEQYF. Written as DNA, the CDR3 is TGCGCCAGCAGCCAAGGGGGAGCGGGGACCTACGAGCAGTACTTC.

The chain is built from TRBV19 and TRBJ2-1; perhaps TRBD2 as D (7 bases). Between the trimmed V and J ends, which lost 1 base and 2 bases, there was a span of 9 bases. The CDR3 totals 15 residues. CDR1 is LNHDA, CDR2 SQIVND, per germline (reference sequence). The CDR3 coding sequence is TGTGCCAGTAGTATAGTCGGGGGGCCCTACAATGAGCAGTTCTTC. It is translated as CASSIVGGPYNEQFF.

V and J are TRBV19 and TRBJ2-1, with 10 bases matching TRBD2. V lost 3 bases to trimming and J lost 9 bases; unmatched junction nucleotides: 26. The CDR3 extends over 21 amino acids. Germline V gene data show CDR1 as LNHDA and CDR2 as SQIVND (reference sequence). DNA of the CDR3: TGTGCCAGTAGTATTTTCTTGCCTGGGACTAGCGCAGGCCCGCAGGGAGTTGAGCAGTTCTTC. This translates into CASSIFLPGTSAGPQGVEQFF.

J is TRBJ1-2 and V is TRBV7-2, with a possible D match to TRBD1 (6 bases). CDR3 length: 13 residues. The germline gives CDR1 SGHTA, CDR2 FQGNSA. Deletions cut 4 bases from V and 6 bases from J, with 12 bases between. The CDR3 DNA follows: TGTGCCAGCAGCTCACAGGGTCTGGATGGCTACACCTTC. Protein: CASSSQGLDGYTF.

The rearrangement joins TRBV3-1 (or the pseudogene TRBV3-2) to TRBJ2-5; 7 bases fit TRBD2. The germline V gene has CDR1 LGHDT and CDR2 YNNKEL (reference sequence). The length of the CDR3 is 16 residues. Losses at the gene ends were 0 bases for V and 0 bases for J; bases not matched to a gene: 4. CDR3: CASSQDWGTNQETQYF. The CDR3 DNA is TGTGCCAGCAGCCAAGATTGGGGGACTAACCAAGAGACCCAGTACTTC.

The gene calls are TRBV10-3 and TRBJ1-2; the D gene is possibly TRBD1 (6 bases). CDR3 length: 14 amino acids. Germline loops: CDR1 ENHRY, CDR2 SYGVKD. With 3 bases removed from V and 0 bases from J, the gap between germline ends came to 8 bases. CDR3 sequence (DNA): TGTGCCATCAGTGATACAGGGTCTAACTATGGCTACACCTTC. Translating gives CAISDTGSNYGYTF.

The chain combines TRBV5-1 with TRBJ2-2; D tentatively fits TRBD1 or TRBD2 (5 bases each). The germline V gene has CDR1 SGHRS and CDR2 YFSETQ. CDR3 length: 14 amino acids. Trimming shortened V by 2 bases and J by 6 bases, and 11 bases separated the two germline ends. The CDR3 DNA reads TGCGCCAGCAGCTTAGCCGGGACGGCCGGGGAGCTGTTTTTT. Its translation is CASSLAGTAGELFF.

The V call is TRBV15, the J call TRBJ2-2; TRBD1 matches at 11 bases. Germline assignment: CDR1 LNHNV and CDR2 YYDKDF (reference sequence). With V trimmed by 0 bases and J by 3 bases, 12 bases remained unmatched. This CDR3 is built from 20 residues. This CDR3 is CATSRDIWTGGLDYTGELFF. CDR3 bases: TGTGCCACCAGCAGAGATATTTGGACAGGGGGCTTGGACTACACCGGGGAGCTGTTTTTT.

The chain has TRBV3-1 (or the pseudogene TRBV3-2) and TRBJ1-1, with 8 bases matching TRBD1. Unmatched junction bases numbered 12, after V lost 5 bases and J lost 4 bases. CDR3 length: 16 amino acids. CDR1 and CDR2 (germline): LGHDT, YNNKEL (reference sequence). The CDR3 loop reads CASSFSRTGQGTEAFF. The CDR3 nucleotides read TGTGCCAGCAGCTTTAGTCGGACAGGGCAGGGCACTGAAGCTTTCTTT.

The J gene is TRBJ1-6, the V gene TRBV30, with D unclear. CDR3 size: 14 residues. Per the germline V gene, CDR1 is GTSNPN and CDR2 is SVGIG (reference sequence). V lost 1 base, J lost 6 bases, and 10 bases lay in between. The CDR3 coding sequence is TGTGCCTGGAGTGCGCGGGGTAGTAATTCACCCCTCCACTTT. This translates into CAWSARGSNSPLHF. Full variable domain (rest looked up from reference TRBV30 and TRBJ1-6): SQTIHQWPATLVQPVGSPLSLECTVEGTSNPNLYWYRQAAGRGLQLLFYSVGIGQISSEVPQNLSASRPQDRQFILSSKKLLLSDSGFYLCAWSARGSNSPLHFGNGTRLTVT.

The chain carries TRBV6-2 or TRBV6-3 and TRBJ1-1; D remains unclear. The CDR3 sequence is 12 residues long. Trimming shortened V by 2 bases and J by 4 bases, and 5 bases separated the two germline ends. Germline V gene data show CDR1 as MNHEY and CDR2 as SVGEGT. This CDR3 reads CASSYRVTEAFF. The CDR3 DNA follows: TGTGCCAGCAGTTACAGGGTCACTGAAGCTTTCTTT.

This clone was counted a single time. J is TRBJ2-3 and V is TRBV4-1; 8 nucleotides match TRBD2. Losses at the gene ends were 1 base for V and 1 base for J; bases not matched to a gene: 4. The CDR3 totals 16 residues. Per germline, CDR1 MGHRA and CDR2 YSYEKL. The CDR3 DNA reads TGCGCCAGCAGCCAAGCCATGACTAGCGGCACAGATACGCAGTATTTT. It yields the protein CASSQAMTSGTDTQYF.

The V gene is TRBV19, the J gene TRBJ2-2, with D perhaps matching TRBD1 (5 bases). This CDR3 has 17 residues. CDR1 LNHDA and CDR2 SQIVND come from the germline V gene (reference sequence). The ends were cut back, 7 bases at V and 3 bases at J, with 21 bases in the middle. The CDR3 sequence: CASNRRTPLRDTGELFF. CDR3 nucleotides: TGTGCCAGTAACCGCCGGACACCTCTAAGGGACACCGGGGAGCTGTTTTTT. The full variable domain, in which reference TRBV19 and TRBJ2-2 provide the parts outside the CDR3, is DGGITQSPKYLFRKEGQNVTLSCEQNLNHDAMYWYRQDPGQGLRLIYYSQIVNDFQKGDIAEGYSVSREKKESFPLTVTSAQKNPTAFYLCASNRRTPLRDTGELFFGEGSRLTVL.

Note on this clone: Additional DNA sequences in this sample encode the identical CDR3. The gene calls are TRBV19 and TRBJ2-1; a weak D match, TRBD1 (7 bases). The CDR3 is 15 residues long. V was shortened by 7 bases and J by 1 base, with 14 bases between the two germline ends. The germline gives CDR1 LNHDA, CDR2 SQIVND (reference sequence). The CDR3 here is CASTLAGGSYNEQFF. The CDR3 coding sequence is TGTGCCAGTACTTTAGCAGGGGGGTCCTACAATGAGCAGTTCTTC.

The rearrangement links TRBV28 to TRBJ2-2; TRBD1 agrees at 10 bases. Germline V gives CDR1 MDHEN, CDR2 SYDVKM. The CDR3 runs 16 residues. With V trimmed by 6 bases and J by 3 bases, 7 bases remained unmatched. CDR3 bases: TGTGCCAGCAGGGCTCCGACAGGGGGCTACACCGGGGAGCTGTTTTTT. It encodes CASRAPTGGYTGELFF.

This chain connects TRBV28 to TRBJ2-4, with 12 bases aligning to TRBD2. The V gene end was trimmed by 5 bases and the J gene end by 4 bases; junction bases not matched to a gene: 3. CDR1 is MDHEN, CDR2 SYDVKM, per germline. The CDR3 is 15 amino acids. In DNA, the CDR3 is TGTGCCAGCAGTATAACTAGCGGGGGGAAAAACATTCAGTACTTC. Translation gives CASSITSGGKNIQYF.

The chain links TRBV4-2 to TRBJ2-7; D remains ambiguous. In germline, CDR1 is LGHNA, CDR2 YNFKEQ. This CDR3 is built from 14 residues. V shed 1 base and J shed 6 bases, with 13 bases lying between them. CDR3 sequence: CASSQARTVSEQYF. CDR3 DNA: TGTGCCAGCAGCCAAGCTCGCACGGTTAGCGAGCAGTACTTC.

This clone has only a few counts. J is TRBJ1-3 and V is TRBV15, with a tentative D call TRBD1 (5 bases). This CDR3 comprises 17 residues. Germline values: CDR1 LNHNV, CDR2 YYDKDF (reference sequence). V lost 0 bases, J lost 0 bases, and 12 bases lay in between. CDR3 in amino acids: CATSREAGIGSGNTIYF. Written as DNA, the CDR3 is TGTGCCACCAGCAGAGAGGCAGGGATCGGCTCTGGAAACACCATATATTTT.

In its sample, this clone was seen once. The CDR3 protein is CASRPPGGVTDTQYF. Here the CDR3 DNA reads TGTGCCAGCAGGCCCCCGGGCGGGGTCACAGATACGCAGTATTTT. V is TRBV7-2 and J is TRBJ2-3; TRBD2 is a possible D gene (6 bases). V was pared by 6 bases and J by 2 bases, with 15 bases between. The CDR3 is 15 residues long. Germline V gives CDR1 SGHTA, CDR2 FQGNSA.

The CDR3 spells CASSRGGGYTF. The DNA of the CDR3 is TGTGCCAGCAGCCGAGGGGGTGGCTACACCTTC. The rearrangement links TRBV28 to TRBJ1-2, with a tentative D call TRBD1 (6 bases). The ends were cut back, 6 bases at V and 7 bases at J, with 9 bases in the middle. The CDR3 is 11 residues long. Germline V gene sequence: CDR1 MDHEN, CDR2 SYDVKM.

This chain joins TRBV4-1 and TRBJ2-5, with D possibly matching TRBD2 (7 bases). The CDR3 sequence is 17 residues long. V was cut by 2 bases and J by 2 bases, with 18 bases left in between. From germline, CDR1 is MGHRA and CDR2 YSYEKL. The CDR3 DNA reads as TGCGCCAGCAGCCAAAAGGGGAGGGGGGCAATACAAGAGACCCAGTACTTC. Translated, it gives CASSQKGRGAIQETQYF.